The 32 T cell receptor beta chains given below trace back to one sample, sequenced in a study of shared clonotypes between healthy human individuals. Sequencing was performed with immunoSEQ multiplex PCR; in TCRdb, only in-frame clones are kept and a portion is missing. The top ten hold around 0.14% of the sample, which has approximately 2.5 million clones, roughly 92% seen once. Sequenced: naive CD4+ T cells sorted from blood. Subset specified: CD45RA+ positively selected. The receptors derive from a man younger than 30 in good health.

The chain uses TRBV9 and TRBJ1-2, with D perhaps TRBD1 (5 bases). Trimming pared 0 bases from V and 1 base from J, leaving 13 bases between. This CDR3 is 16 amino acids long. CDR1 SGDLS and CDR2 YYNGEE come from the germline V gene. The CDR3 protein is CASSVGLTANNYGYTF. Here the CDR3 DNA reads TGTGCCAGCAGCGTAGGCCTGACAGCGAATAACTATGGCTACACCTTC.

This chain joins TRBV18 and TRBJ2-5; D perhaps matches TRBD2 (5 bases). This CDR3 spans 15 amino acids. Deletions cut 3 bases from V and 4 bases from J, with 15 bases between. Germline loops: CDR1 KGHSH, CDR2 LQKENI. The CDR3 loop is CASSPRTGNGETQYF. CDR3 sequence (DNA): TGTGCCAGCTCACCTAGGACGGGGAATGGAGAGACCCAGTACTTC.

The chain recombines TRBV6-6 with TRBJ2-1; 8 positions agree with TRBD2. This CDR3 is 15 amino acids long. V lost 1 base, J lost 6 bases, and 5 bases stayed unmatched. Germline-derived CDR1 and CDR2 are MNHNY and SVGAGI (reference sequence). CDR3 coding DNA: TGTGCCAGCAGTTACTGGACTAGCTCGATCAATGAGCAGTTCTTC. Translating gives CASSYWTSSINEQFF.

V usage is TRBV9 and J usage is TRBJ1-6; D call uncertain. Trimming took off 0 bases at V and 9 bases at J, with 10 bases between the two ends. The CDR3 is made up of 14 amino acids. From germline, CDR1 is SGDLS and CDR2 YYNGEE. This chain's CDR3 is CASSVGGNLSPLHF. CDR3 bases: TGTGCCAGCAGCGTAGGAGGGAATCTTTCACCCCTCCACTTT.

The CDR3 region has the DNA TGTGCCAGCAGTGGAGAAACAGGGGGTTTGGCTGAGCAGTTCTTC. It is translated as CASSGETGGLAEQFF. The J gene is TRBJ2-1, the V gene TRBV25-1; 8 positions match TRBD1. V trimming: 4 bases; J trimming: 9 bases; junction bases outside the gene matches: 11. This CDR3 has 15 amino acids. Germline-derived CDR1 and CDR2 are MGHDK and SYGVNS.

As for this clone: The same CDR3 can be traced to other DNA sequences in this sample. V gene TRBV7-9 combines with J gene TRBJ2-5; TRBD2 agrees at 7 bases. In germline, CDR1 is SEHNR, CDR2 FQNEAQ (reference sequence). CDR3 length: 14 amino acids. The V and J ends lost 2 bases and 4 bases, in that order; junction bases with no gene match: 4. The CDR3 loop reads CASSLSGRGETQYF. CDR3 nucleotide sequence: TGTGCCAGCAGCTTAAGTGGGAGGGGAGAGACCCAGTACTTC.

This rearrangement joins TRBV10-3 to TRBJ2-5, with 7 nucleotides matching TRBD2. Germline V gene data show CDR1 as ENHRY and CDR2 as SYGVKD. Trimming at V came to 6 bases and at J to 1 base, leaving 5 bases not matched to a gene. The CDR3 contains 14 residues. The CDR3 loop reads CAIRGTSAQETQYF. CDR3 sequence (DNA): TGTGCCATCAGGGGAACTAGCGCCCAAGAGACCCAGTACTTC.

The chain recombines TRBV5-4 with TRBJ1-1; D not certain. Per the germline V gene, CDR1 is SGHNT and CDR2 is YYREEE (reference sequence). V was pared by 0 bases and J by 4 bases, with 10 bases between. The CDR3 sequence is 14 residues long. The CDR3 protein is CASSLGLGVTEAFF. CDR3 DNA: TGTGCCAGCAGCTTGGGCCTCGGGGTCACTGAAGCTTTCTTT.

This clone was counted a single time. The genes are TRBV5-4 and TRBJ1-1, with D unresolved. V dropped 2 bases and J dropped 0 bases, with 8 bases sitting between them. The CDR3 is made up of 14 amino acids. The germline V gene encodes CDR1 SGHNT and CDR2 YYREEE (reference sequence). Here the CDR3 reads CASSLLSLNTEAFF. CDR3 DNA sequence: TGTGCCAGCAGCTTATTATCACTGAACACTGAAGCTTTCTTT.

The table lists this clone with a few counts. The chain employs TRBV2 and TRBJ1-2; D is possibly TRBD1 (6 bases). V gave up 7 bases and J gave up 2 bases, with 11 bases separating them. The germline CDR1 and CDR2 sequences are SNHLY and FYNNEI. The CDR3 runs to 13 residues. CDR3 loop: CASTIQGNYGYTF. As DNA, the CDR3 is TGTGCCAGCACCATCCAGGGGAACTATGGCTACACCTTC.

The chain uses TRBV7-8 and TRBJ1-2, with 8 positions matching TRBD1. The germline V gene has CDR1 SGHVS and CDR2 FQNEAQ. The CDR3 consists of 13 residues. Trimming at V came to 4 bases and at J to 4 bases, leaving 2 bases not matched to a gene. The CDR3 protein is CASSSGQAYGYTF. The CDR3 coding sequence is TGTGCCAGCAGCTCGGGACAGGCCTATGGCTACACCTTC. The variable domain in full, with the rest retrieved from reference TRBV7-8 and TRBJ1-2, is GAGVSQSPRYKVAKRGQDVALRCDPISGHVSLFWYQQALGQGPEFLTYFQNEAQLDKSGLPSDRFFAERPEGSVSTLKIQRTQQEDSAVYLCASSSGQAYGYTFGSGTRLTVV.

V and J are TRBV5-1 and TRBJ1-2; TRBD1 is a possible D gene (6 bases). The CDR3 spans 13 residues. From germline, CDR1 is SGHRS and CDR2 YFSETQ. The ends were cut back, 1 base at V and 3 bases at J, with 7 bases in the middle. In nucleotides, the CDR3 is TGCGCCAGCAGCTTGTGGACAGACTATGGCTACACCTTC. This encodes CASSLWTDYGYTF.

The V call is TRBV25-1, the J call TRBJ2-1; possible D gene TRBD2, 6 bases. The V gene lost 2 bases and the J gene lost 0 bases, with 11 bases spanning the gap. Germline loops: CDR1 MGHDK, CDR2 SYGVNS. The CDR3 length is 16 residues. The DNA of the CDR3 is TGTGCCAGCAGTGAAATTGGAGGGGCCTCCTACAATGAGCAGTTCTTC. It is translated as CASSEIGGASYNEQFF.

The chain is built from TRBV5-1 and TRBJ2-2, with TRBD1 matching over 7 bases. The germline CDR1 and CDR2 sequences are SGHRS and YFSETQ. J lost 7 bases, V lost 4 bases, and 4 bases had no gene match. The CDR3 runs 13 residues. The DNA for the CDR3 is TGCGCCAGCAGCCTAAGGGGGCACGGGGAGCTGTTTTTT. It is translated as CASSLRGHGELFF.

Points on this clone: The same CDR3 is also encoded by other DNA sequences in this sample. This chain links TRBV9 with TRBJ2-3; 9 positions agree with TRBD2. This CDR3 has 14 residues. CDR1 SGDLS and CDR2 YYNGEE come from the germline V gene. V gave up 2 bases and J gave up 4 bases; unmatched junction bases: 2. This chain's CDR3 is CASSVLAGADTQYF. The CDR3 DNA reads TGTGCCAGCAGCGTTTTAGCGGGGGCAGATACGCAGTATTTT.

This chain links TRBV11-3 with TRBJ2-2; D might be TRBD2 (5 bases). The germline gives CDR1 SGHNT, CDR2 YENEEA. The ends were cut back, 1 base at V and 4 bases at J, with 10 bases in the middle. This CDR3 has 15 residues. Here the CDR3 DNA reads TGTGCCAGCAGCTTAGGGGGAGAGGGCACCGGGGAGCTGTTTTTT. Protein sequence: CASSLGGEGTGELFF.

The chain carries TRBV19 and TRBJ2-7; 7 bases agree with TRBD1. The ends lost 6 bases at V and 5 bases at J; junction bases unmatched: 13. Germline loops: CDR1 LNHDA, CDR2 SQIVND (reference sequence). The length of the CDR3 is 15 residues. The CDR3 loop is CASSARDSRRDEQYF. As DNA, the CDR3 is TGTGCCAGTAGCGCTAGGGACAGCCGCCGGGACGAGCAGTACTTC.

The chain has TRBV27 and TRBJ2-7; D is uncertain. CDR1 is MNHEY and CDR2 is SMNVEV in the germline V gene (reference sequence). Between the trimmed V and J ends, which lost 6 bases and 7 bases, there was a span of 13 bases. CDR3 size: 12 residues. The CDR3 DNA is TGTGCCAGCAGCCCTCAAACTCGGGAGCAGTACTTC. This sequence encodes CASSPQTREQYF.

The rearrangement uses TRBV6-1 and TRBJ2-1; weak D call: TRBD1 (5 bases). This CDR3 spans 12 amino acids. Germline V gene data show CDR1 as MNHNS and CDR2 as SASEGT. V lost 7 bases and J 10 bases, leaving 14 bases between the germline ends. The CDR3 here is CASKDIRAEQFF. In DNA form, the CDR3 reads TGTGCCAGCAAGGACATTAGGGCCGAGCAGTTCTTC.

The V call is TRBV30, the J call TRBJ2-5; tentatively, D is TRBD1 (5 bases). The CDR3 is made up of 13 amino acids. Trimming took 0 bases from V and 5 from J, leaving 10 bases between them. In germline, CDR1 is GTSNPN, CDR2 SVGIG (reference sequence). The CDR3 sequence: CAWSVLWGETQYF. CDR3 in DNA: TGTGCCTGGAGTGTACTGTGGGGCGAGACCCAGTACTTC.

This chain uses TRBV5-6 with TRBJ2-3; D remains ambiguous. V was clipped by 1 base and J by 0 bases, with 6 bases between them. Germline CDR1 is SGHDT and CDR2 is YYEEEE. The CDR3 spans 14 residues. The chain's CDR3 is CASSLIPSTDTQYF. The CDR3 DNA is TGTGCCAGCAGCTTGATCCCTAGCACAGATACGCAGTATTTT.

This chain joins TRBV19 and TRBJ1-5; TRBD1 might be the D (6 bases). Germline loops: CDR1 LNHDA, CDR2 SQIVND (reference sequence). The CDR3 is 12 residues long. V shed 10 bases and J shed 4 bases, with 11 bases lying between them. The chain's CDR3 is CATKGGNQPQHF. In DNA form, the CDR3 reads TGTGCCACTAAGGGGGGAAATCAGCCCCAGCATTTT.

The rearrangement uses TRBV5-1 and TRBJ2-7; 9 bases match TRBD1. The CDR3 has 14 residues. The germline V gene encodes CDR1 SGHRS and CDR2 YFSETQ. With 2 bases clipped from V and 5 bases from J, the junction kept 5 bases outside the gene matches. For the CDR3, the DNA is TGCGCCAGCAGCTTCGGGACAGGGAAGCACGAGCAGTACTTC. This gives the protein CASSFGTGKHEQYF.

The rearrangement uses TRBV21-1 and TRBJ1-2; TRBD1 is taken as the D call from the table, unchecked against the DNA. TRBV21-1 is termed a pseudogene. This CDR3 has 15 amino acids. CDR3 sequence reads: CASSKAARGNYGYTF. In DNA form, the CDR3 reads TGTGCCAGCAGCAAAGCGGCCAGGGGGAACTATGGCTACACCTTC.

The chain is built from TRBV30 and TRBJ1-5; perhaps TRBD1 as D (5 bases). V was trimmed by 5 bases and J by 10 bases, leaving 15 bases between them. Germline CDR1 is GTSNPN and CDR2 is SVGIG (reference sequence). This CDR3 has 12 residues. The CDR3 loop reads CAWGGYRVPQHF. CDR3 nucleotides: TGTGCCTGGGGGGGGTATCGGGTCCCCCAGCATTTT.

V and J are TRBV18 and TRBJ2-7, with 10 nucleotides matching TRBD1. Looked up from germline, CDR1 is KGHSH and CDR2 is LQKENI. Losses at the gene ends were 8 bases for V and 9 bases for J; bases not matched to a gene: 10. This CDR3 comprises 13 residues. CDR3 sequence reads: CASMTGQGIGQYF. The CDR3 nucleotides read TGTGCCAGCATGACGGGACAGGGGATAGGGCAGTACTTC.

This clone came up a few times. The chain links TRBV19 to TRBJ1-6, with 7 positions matching TRBD1. V was clipped by 6 bases and J by 9 bases; unmatched bases: 11. The CDR3 extends over 15 amino acids. CDR1 and CDR2 from the germline V gene are LNHDA and SQIVND (reference sequence). The CDR3 loop is CASRGDRKGSSPLHF. The CDR3 nucleotides read TGTGCCAGTAGGGGGGACAGAAAGGGATCTTCACCCCTCCACTTT.

This clone was detected once. The chain employs TRBV28 and TRBJ2-1; D is unresolved. V was clipped by 8 bases and J by 2 bases, with 7 bases between them. Germline assignment: CDR1 MDHEN and CDR2 SYDVKM. The CDR3 has 12 amino acids. The CDR3 DNA sequence: TGTGCCAGCCGTGGGGCCTACAATGAGCAGTTCTTC. Protein product: CASRGAYNEQFF.

This rearrangement joins TRBV5-6 to TRBJ2-7; D unclear. The V gene's germline CDR1 is SGHDT and CDR2 YYEEEE. The length of the CDR3 is 12 residues. V was shortened by 2 bases and J by 9 bases, with 12 bases between the two germline ends. CDR3 coding DNA: TGTGCCAGCAGCTTAGGCCCGTCGGTGCAGTACTTC. Amino acid sequence: CASSLGPSVQYF.

This rearrangement joins TRBV19 to TRBJ2-7; D is perhaps TRBD1 (6 bases). The V end was cut by 6 bases, the J end by 3 bases, with 9 bases between. In germline, CDR1 is LNHDA, CDR2 SQIVND (reference sequence). This CDR3 has 12 residues. CDR3 protein: CASRDRNYEQYF. The CDR3 DNA reads as TGTGCCAGTAGGGACAGAAACTACGAGCAGTACTTC.

The CDR3 loop is CASSYSGQGRQETQYF. CDR3 bases: TGTGCCAGCAGTTACTCGGGACAGGGTCGACAAGAGACCCAGTACTTC. The chain is built from TRBV6-5 and TRBJ2-5; TRBD1 matches 9 bases. V shed 0 bases, J shed 2 bases, and the junction held 4 bases outside the gene matches. The CDR3 sequence is 16 residues long. The V gene's germline CDR1 is MNHEY and CDR2 SVGAGI.

This clone was seen only once. The V call is TRBV10-3, the J call TRBJ2-2; 9 bases line up with TRBD1. The V segment lost 2 bases and the J segment 4 bases; nucleotides outside the gene matches: 2. The length of the CDR3 is 15 residues. CDR1 is ENHRY and CDR2 is SYGVKD in the germline V gene. The DNA of the CDR3 is TGTGCCATCAGTGAGATGGGACAGGGCACCGGGGAGCTGTTTTTT. It translates to CAISEMGQGTGELFF.